These T cell receptor beta chains were read from a single sample in a study of blood T cell repertoires in COVID-19. The method was immunoSEQ multiplex PCR; TCRdb's version includes in-frame clones alone and lacks a portion of them. Of 130,000 to 150,000 clones in the sample, about 80% were seen once. Source material: peripheral blood. The receptors shown here come from a man aged 65 to 79 who had recovered from COVID-19. The CDR3 runs from the conserved cysteine through the conserved F or W. A D gene is named only where the DNA matches it firmly. The listing skips clone size in some rows; elsewhere it reads once, few, many or a size class.

v_gene: TRBV19; d_gene: .; j_gene: TRBJ2-4; abundance: .; CDR3nt: TGTGCCAGTAGCCACGGGGAAAGCATTCAGTACTTC; CDR3aa: CASSHGESIQYF
v_gene: TRBV7-9; d_gene: .; j_gene: TRBJ1-2; abundance: .; CDR3nt: TGTGCCAGCAGCCCTAGCGGACCGCCCTACAACTATGGCTACACCTTC; CDR3aa: CASSPSGPPYNYGYTF
v_gene: TRBV11-2; d_gene: TRBD1; j_gene: TRBJ1-2; abundance: .; CDR3nt: TGTGCCAGCAGCATCACCGGGACAGGGGTCGGCTACACCTTC; CDR3aa: CASSITGTGVGYTF
v_gene: TRBV27; d_gene: TRBD1; j_gene: TRBJ2-7; abundance: once; CDR3nt: TGTGCCAGCAGTTTATTTCGGGGACAGGGGGCGGTCTACGAGCAGTACTTC; CDR3aa: CASSLFRGQGAVYEQYF
v_gene: TRBV27; d_gene: .; j_gene: TRBJ1-2; abundance: .; CDR3nt: TGTGCCAGCAGTTTAAGGGGCCACTATGGCTACACCTTC; CDR3aa: CASSLRGHYGYTF
v_gene: TRBV30; d_gene: .; j_gene: TRBJ2-3; abundance: .; CDR3nt: TGTGCCTGGAGTGAAGGGGTCGAGATGGATACGCAGTATTTT; CDR3aa: CAWSEGVEMDTQYF
v_gene: TRBV5-1; d_gene: .; j_gene: TRBJ2-3; abundance: .; CDR3nt: TGCGCCAGCAGCTTAACCCGACTCGTTGGCAGCACAGATACGCAGTATTTT; CDR3aa: CASSLTRLVGSTDTQYF
v_gene: TRBV7-9; d_gene: TRBD1; j_gene: TRBJ2-3; abundance: .; CDR3nt: TGTGCCAGCAGCCCCAGGGGGCCAGATACGCAGTATTTT; CDR3aa: CASSPRGPDTQYF
v_gene: TRBV3-1/TRBV3-2; d_gene: .; j_gene: TRBJ2-2; abundance: .; CDR3nt: TGTGCCAGCAGCAAAGGGTCGCAAGGGGCCGGGGAGCTGTTTTTT; CDR3aa: CASSKGSQGAGELFF
v_gene: TRBV28; d_gene: .; j_gene: TRBJ1-2; abundance: .; CDR3nt: TGTGCCAGCAGTTTTGGTAGCTATGGCTACACCTTC; CDR3aa: CASSFGSYGYTF
v_gene: TRBV7-8; d_gene: .; j_gene: TRBJ2-7; abundance: .; CDR3nt: TGTGCCAGCAGCTTAGGGCTAGACGTTCCGTACGAGCAGTACTTC; CDR3aa: CASSLGLDVPYEQYF
v_gene: TRBV7-9; d_gene: TRBD1; j_gene: TRBJ2-7; abundance: .; CDR3nt: TGTGCCAGCAGCTCCGGGACAGCCAACGAGCAGTACTTC; CDR3aa: CASSSGTANEQYF
v_gene: TRBV7-8; d_gene: TRBD2; j_gene: TRBJ2-1; abundance: .; CDR3nt: TGTGCCAGCAGCTTTGCGGGAGGGAGCTACAATGAGCAGTTCTTC; CDR3aa: CASSFAGGSYNEQFF
v_gene: TRBV4-1; d_gene: .; j_gene: TRBJ2-6; abundance: .; CDR3nt: TGCGCCAGCAGCCGACTCATCCCAGGGGAAGGTCGGTCTGGGGCCAACGTCCTGACTTTC; CDR3aa: CASSRLIPGEGRSGANVLTF
v_gene: TRBV7-2; d_gene: .; j_gene: TRBJ2-2; abundance: once; CDR3nt: TGTGCCAGCAGCTCCGGACTACCAACCGGGGAGCTGTTTTTT; CDR3aa: CASSSGLPTGELFF
v_gene: TRBV18; d_gene: TRBD2; j_gene: TRBJ2-1; abundance: .; CDR3nt: TGTGCCAGCTCACCGTCGACCGGACTAGCGGGAGGGGATGAGCAGTTCTTC; CDR3aa: CASSPSTGLAGGDEQFF
v_gene: TRBV5-4; d_gene: .; j_gene: TRBJ2-3; abundance: .; CDR3nt: TGTGCCAGCAGCCCCGGACTGAGCAGCACAGATACGCAGTATTTT; CDR3aa: CASSPGLSSTDTQYF
v_gene: TRBV4-1; d_gene: TRBD1; j_gene: TRBJ1-2; abundance: .; CDR3nt: TGCGCCAGCAGCCAAGGGGGGACAGCCTATGGCTACACCTTC; CDR3aa: CASSQGGTAYGYTF
v_gene: TRBV9; d_gene: TRBD2; j_gene: TRBJ2-5; abundance: .; CDR3nt: TGTGCCAGCAGCGTAGAATCGGGAGGAGGGGAAGAGACCCAGTACTTC; CDR3aa: CASSVESGGGEETQYF
v_gene: TRBV5-8; d_gene: .; j_gene: TRBJ2-2; abundance: .; CDR3nt: TGTGCCAGCAGCTTGGTGGTACGACTAGCGAACACCGGGGAGCTGTTTTTT; CDR3aa: CASSLVVRLANTGELFF
v_gene: TRBV6-4; d_gene: .; j_gene: TRBJ2-3; abundance: .; CDR3nt: TGTGCCAGCAGTGACTCTGGCGGAAGTACCAGCACAGATACGCAGTATTTT; CDR3aa: CASSDSGGSTSTDTQYF
v_gene: TRBV11-2; d_gene: TRBD2; j_gene: TRBJ2-1; abundance: .; CDR3nt: TGTGCCAGCAGCTTGGGGCCGGGAGGGTTCAATGAGCAGTTCTTC; CDR3aa: CASSLGPGGFNEQFF
v_gene: TRBV7-9; d_gene: .; j_gene: TRBJ1-1; abundance: .; CDR3nt: TGTGCCAGCAGCTTCCCGGGCACTGAAGCTTTCTTT; CDR3aa: CASSFPGTEAFF
v_gene: TRBV7-9; d_gene: TRBD2; j_gene: TRBJ2-7; abundance: few; CDR3nt: TGTGCCAGCAGCTCCGAGCGGGAGGGCCGCTACGAGCAGTACTTC; CDR3aa: CASSSEREGRYEQYF
v_gene: TRBV4-1; d_gene: .; j_gene: TRBJ2-1; abundance: .; CDR3nt: TGCGCCAGCAGCCAAGGGGGGGGCGTTCTCTCCTACAATGAGCAGTTCTTC; CDR3aa: CASSQGGGVLSYNEQFF
v_gene: TRBV5-6; d_gene: .; j_gene: TRBJ1-2; abundance: .; CDR3nt: TGTGCCAGCAGCTTCCGCACAGAGAACAACTATGGCTACACCTTC; CDR3aa: CASSFRTENNYGYTF
v_gene: TRBV11-2; d_gene: .; j_gene: TRBJ2-1; abundance: .; CDR3nt: TGTGCCAGCAGCTTAGCGGGAGCGAATGAGCAGTTCTTC; CDR3aa: CASSLAGANEQFF
v_gene: TRBV5-1; d_gene: TRBD2; j_gene: TRBJ2-3; abundance: .; CDR3nt: TGCGCCAGCAGCTTATCTAGCGGGAGCACAGATACGCAGTATTTT; CDR3aa: CASSLSSGSTDTQYF
v_gene: TRBV29-1; d_gene: .; j_gene: TRBJ1-2; abundance: .; CDR3nt: TGCAGCGTTCAGGTACATGGCTACACCTTC; CDR3aa: CSVQVHGYTF
v_gene: TRBV10-2; d_gene: .; j_gene: TRBJ2-5; abundance: once; CDR3nt: TGCGCCAGCAGTGAGTCGACGTGGGGGCAGGCCCAGTACTTC; CDR3aa: CASSESTWGQAQYF
v_gene: TRBV2; d_gene: TRBD1; j_gene: TRBJ1-5; abundance: .; CDR3nt: TGTGCCAGCAGATACACCGGGACAGGGGGTCCCCAGCATTTT; CDR3aa: CASRYTGTGGPQHF
v_gene: TRBV9; d_gene: .; j_gene: TRBJ1-2; abundance: .; CDR3nt: TGTGCCAGCAGGTCCTCCAACTATGGCTACACCTTC; CDR3aa: CASRSSNYGYTF
v_gene: TRBV14; d_gene: .; j_gene: TRBJ1-1; abundance: .; CDR3nt: TGTGCCAGCAGCCCAGGCCCCACTGAAGCTTTCTTT; CDR3aa: CASSPGPTEAFF
v_gene: TRBV5-1; d_gene: .; j_gene: TRBJ1-6; abundance: .; CDR3nt: TGCGCCAGCAGCTTGGGGGCAGGCTATAATTCACCCCTCCACTTT; CDR3aa: CASSLGAGYNSPLHF
v_gene: TRBV19; d_gene: TRBD1; j_gene: TRBJ1-5; abundance: .; CDR3nt: TGTGCCAGTAGTCTTAACGGACAGGTCGCGTCGGGGGATCAGCCCCAGCATTTT; CDR3aa: CASSLNGQVASGDQPQHF
v_gene: TRBV30; d_gene: TRBD2; j_gene: TRBJ2-1; abundance: .; CDR3nt: TGTGCCTGGAGTGTACTTACCGGACTAGGGTATGAGCAGTTCTTC; CDR3aa: CAWSVLTGLGYEQFF
v_gene: TRBV12-3/TRBV12-4; d_gene: .; j_gene: TRBJ2-3; abundance: once; CDR3nt: TGTGCCAGCACACAAAAACGCACAGATACGCAGTATTTT; CDR3aa: CASTQKRTDTQYF
v_gene: TRBV27; d_gene: .; j_gene: TRBJ2-3; abundance: .; CDR3nt: TGTGCCAGCAGTCCCCGAGACTCAGGCACAGATACGCAGTATTTT; CDR3aa: CASSPRDSGTDTQYF
v_gene: TRBV19; d_gene: TRBD2; j_gene: TRBJ2-1; abundance: .; CDR3nt: TGTGCCAGTAGTATTACTTCCCACGTGTTAGCGGGAATCTACAATGAGCAGTTCTTC; CDR3aa: CASSITSHVLAGIYNEQFF
v_gene: TRBV7-8; d_gene: TRBD2; j_gene: TRBJ2-7; abundance: .; CDR3nt: TGTGCCAGCAGCTTAGCGGGAGGGTGGGAGCAGTACTTC; CDR3aa: CASSLAGGWEQYF
v_gene: TRBV19; d_gene: TRBD1; j_gene: TRBJ1-6; abundance: .; CDR3nt: TGTGCCAGTAAGAAGGGGGCCGAACGGTTTTCACCCCTCCACTTT; CDR3aa: CASKKGAERFSPLHF